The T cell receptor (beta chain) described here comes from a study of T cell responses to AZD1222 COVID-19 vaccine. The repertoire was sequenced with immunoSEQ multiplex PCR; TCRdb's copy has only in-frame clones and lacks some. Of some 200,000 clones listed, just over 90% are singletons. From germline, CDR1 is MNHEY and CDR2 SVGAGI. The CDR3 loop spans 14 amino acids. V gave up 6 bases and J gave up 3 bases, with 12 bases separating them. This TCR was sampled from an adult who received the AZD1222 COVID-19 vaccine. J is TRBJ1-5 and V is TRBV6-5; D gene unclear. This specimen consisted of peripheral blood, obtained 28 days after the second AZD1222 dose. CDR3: CASSLQRVNQPQHF. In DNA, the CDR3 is TGTGCCAGCAGCTTACAGAGAGTCAATCAGCCCCAGCATTTT.